These 21 T cell receptor beta chains were all obtained from the same sample, sequenced in a study of CD8 T cells in Susac syndrome. Random hexamers served to reverse transcribe about 0.5 to 1 ug RNA. Each CDR3 protein gets one entry after TCRdb re-called the immunoSEQ multiplex PCR reads with MiXCR. The sample has 200,000 to 300,000 distinct CDR3 sequences; 85% to 95% are singletons. Source material: CD4+ T cells from PBMCs. These receptors were obtained from a human donor with multiple sclerosis.

The genes are TRBV6-6 and TRBJ2-3, with TRBD2 matching over 10 bases. The CDR3 spans 14 residues. Trimming removed 6 bases from V and 2 bases from J; junction bases left unmatched: 2. CDR1 MNHNY and CDR2 SVGAGI come from the germline V gene (reference sequence). The CDR3 coding sequence is TGTGCCAGCAGAACTAGCGGGGCCACAGATACGCAGTATTTT. It codes for CASRTSGATDTQYF.

The rearrangement joins TRBV28 to TRBJ1-5, with 7 bases that match TRBD1. V trimming: 7 bases; J trimming: 8 bases; junction bases outside the gene matches: 8. This CDR3 comprises 13 residues. Germline lookup yields CDR1 MDHEN and CDR2 SYDVKM. CDR3 sequence: CASNTGERKPQHF. DNA of the CDR3: TGTGCCAGCAACACAGGGGAAAGGAAGCCCCAGCATTTT.

The genes are TRBV28 and TRBJ1-5; 8 bases line up with TRBD1. This CDR3 has 16 amino acids. V lost 2 bases and J lost 2; bases outside the gene matches: 5. Per the germline V gene, CDR1 is MDHEN and CDR2 is SYDVKM. CDR3 sequence (DNA): TGTGCCAGCAGTTTACACAGGGGGAGCGGCAATCAGCCCCAGCATTTT. This translates into CASSLHRGSGNQPQHF.

This chain joins TRBV5-1 and TRBJ2-1; TRBD2 matches at 13 bases. The CDR3 spans 17 residues. Germline V gives CDR1 SGHRS, CDR2 YFSETQ. V shed 4 bases, J shed 3 bases, and the junction held 7 bases outside the gene matches. The CDR3, as DNA: TGCGCCAGCAGCACCCGACTAGCGGGAGGCGTCTACAATGAGCAGTTCTTC. Translation: CASSTRLAGGVYNEQFF.

The V and J genes are TRBV15 and TRBJ2-7; D possibly corresponds to TRBD1 (5 bases). In germline, CDR1 is LNHNV, CDR2 YYDKDF (reference sequence). The length of the CDR3 is 16 residues. V was shortened by 5 bases and J by 0 bases, with 17 bases between the two germline ends. The CDR3 DNA is TGTGCCACCAGCCGCGATCTGACAGTTCTCTCCTACGAGCAGTACGTC. It specifies CATSRDLTVLSYEQYV.

This sequence joins TRBV3-1 and TRBJ1-5; D is ambiguous. Germline-derived CDR1 and CDR2 are LGHDT and YNNKEL (reference sequence). Trimming took 0 bases from V and 4 from J, leaving 4 bases between them. CDR3 length equals 13 residues. Here the CDR3 reads CASSQDPNQPQHF. As DNA, the CDR3 is TGTGCCAGCAGCCAAGATCCTAATCAGCCCCAGCATTTT.

This chain joins TRBV11-1 and TRBJ2-7; 9 nucleotides align to TRBD2. CDR3 size: 15 residues. With V trimmed by 5 bases and J by 5 bases, 10 bases remained unmatched. Germline V gene sequence: CDR1 SGHAT, CDR2 FQDESV (reference sequence). The CDR3, as DNA: TGTGCCAGCAGCCCCGGGCAGGAGCGGGGGGACGAGCAGTACGTC. The encoded protein is CASSPGQERGDEQYV.

The chain has TRBV6-5 and TRBJ1-2, with TRBD1 as a possible D gene (6 bases). This CDR3 has 14 residues. Germline lookup yields CDR1 MNHEY and CDR2 SVGAGI. Trimming took 10 bases from V and 8 from J, leaving 23 bases between them. In DNA, the CDR3 is TGTGCCACAGCCAGAGGGGGGCCTTCAGACGGCTACACCTTC. Translation: CATARGGPSDGYTF.

This CDR3 is CATSDLPDGLRGYTF. In nucleotides, the CDR3 is TGTGCCACCAGTGATCTTCCGGACGGTCTGCGTGGCTACACCTTC. The rearrangement uses TRBV24-1 and TRBJ1-2; D ambiguous. V lost 3 bases, J lost 7 bases, and 17 bases lay in between. Germline assignment: CDR1 KGHDR and CDR2 SFDVKD. The length of the CDR3 is 15 residues.

V is TRBV3-1 and J is TRBJ2-1; D is perhaps TRBD1 or TRBD2 (5 bases each). Germline lookup yields CDR1 LGHDT and CDR2 YNNKEL (reference sequence). V was shortened by 2 bases and J by 8 bases, with 19 bases between the two germline ends. This CDR3 region has 16 residues. The CDR3 nucleotides are TGTGCCAGCAGCCAAATCCTATTTCGGGGCCGCGATGAGCAGTTCTTC. This codes for CASSQILFRGRDEQFF.

Written as DNA, the CDR3 is TGTGCCACCAGTGATCCCCGCGGGGCCGTCGCAGATACGCAGTATTTT. It yields the protein CATSDPRGAVADTQYF. This rearrangement joins TRBV24-1 to TRBJ2-3, with D tentatively TRBD2 (6 bases). In germline, CDR1 is KGHDR, CDR2 SFDVKD. The V and J ends lost 3 bases and 4 bases respectively, with 16 bases between them. The CDR3 has 16 amino acids.

This chain links TRBV3-1 with TRBJ2-1, with a tentative D call TRBD2 (5 bases). In germline, CDR1 is LGHDT, CDR2 YNNKEL (reference sequence). V was pared by 0 bases and J by 0 bases, with 12 bases between. The CDR3 contains 17 residues. The CDR3 DNA follows: TGTGCCAGCAGCCAAGATAGGCGGGTGAGCTCCTACAATGAGCAGTTCTTC. It yields the protein CASSQDRRVSSYNEQFF.

The rearrangement joins TRBV20-1 to TRBJ2-4; perhaps TRBD2 as D (5 bases). The germline V gene encodes CDR1 DFQATT and CDR2 SNEGSKA (reference sequence). The CDR3 contains 11 residues. V shed 6 bases and J shed 6 bases, with 9 bases lying between them. The CDR3 reads CSAEGGNIQYF. As DNA, the CDR3 is TGCAGTGCCGAGGGCGGAAACATTCAGTACTTC.

This sequence joins TRBV7-2 and TRBJ2-3, with 7 bases fitting TRBD2. Trimming removed 1 base from V and 5 bases from J; junction bases left unmatched: 6. The CDR3 contains 15 residues. Germline CDR1 reads SGHTA; CDR2 reads FQGNSA. CDR3 in DNA: TGTGCCAGCAGCTTAGGCGGCGGGAGAGGAGATACGCAGTATTTT. As protein: CASSLGGGRGDTQYF.

The V and J genes are TRBV3-1 and TRBJ2-3, with no clear D. The CDR3 has 15 residues. Germline V gene data show CDR1 as LGHDT and CDR2 as YNNKEL (reference sequence). V was shortened by 0 bases and J by 7 bases, with 14 bases between the two germline ends. DNA of the CDR3: TGTGCCAGCAGCCAAGATCCCATCTCCGGTAATACGCAGTATTTT. This translates into CASSQDPISGNTQYF.

The chain is built from TRBV15 and TRBJ1-2, with TRBD1 matching 9 bases. V lost 4 bases, J lost 2 bases, and 8 bases stayed unmatched. Germline V gene lookup returns CDR1 LNHNV and CDR2 YYDKDF (reference sequence). The CDR3 runs to 16 residues. CDR3 nucleotides: TGTGCCACCAGCACTGGCCGGACAGGGGTGAACTATGGCTACACCTTC. It specifies CATSTGRTGVNYGYTF. Using reference TRBV15 and TRBJ1-2 for the parts outside the CDR3, the full variable domain is DAMVIQNPRYQVTQFGKPVTLSCSQTLNHNVMYWYQQKSSQAPKLLFHYYDKDFNNEADTPDNFQSRRPNTSFCFLDIRSPGLGDTAMYLCATSTGRTGVNYGYTFGSGTRLTVV.

The chain joins TRBV5-1 to TRBJ2-5; 7 bases are a match to TRBD1. The ends lost 3 bases at V and 3 bases at J; junction bases unmatched: 5. Germline V lookup: CDR1 SGHRS, CDR2 YFSETQ. The CDR3 spans 14 residues. CDR3 region: CASSSMQGEETQYF. CDR3 in DNA: TGCGCCAGCAGCTCGATGCAGGGGGAAGAGACCCAGTACTTC.

This sequence joins TRBV20-1 and TRBJ2-7; 9 nucleotides line up with TRBD1. The CDR3 spans 16 residues. The V and J ends lost 5 bases and 6 bases, in that order; junction bases with no gene match: 17. CDR1 is DFQATT, CDR2 SNEGSKA, per germline (reference sequence). The CDR3 sequence is CSARQDRDRAPGEQYF. The CDR3 coding sequence is TGCAGTGCTCGTCAGGACCGGGACAGGGCCCCGGGCGAGCAGTACTTC.

The gene calls are TRBV12-3 or TRBV12-4 and TRBJ2-3; TRBD2 aligns across 10 bases. J gave up 6 bases and V 6 bases, and 9 bases lay outside the gene matches. This CDR3 comprises 15 residues. The CDR3 is CASRTSGEGSDTQYF. CDR3 DNA: TGTGCCAGCAGAACTAGCGGGGAGGGTTCGGATACGCAGTATTTT.

The V call is TRBV12-3 or TRBV12-4, the J call TRBJ1-2; no definite D call. Deletions cut 3 bases from V and 3 bases from J, with 8 bases between. The CDR3 has 13 amino acids. Here the CDR3 DNA reads TGTGCCAGCAGTTTTAAGAGGCACTATGGCTACACCTTC. This translates into CASSFKRHYGYTF.

This chain links TRBV20-1 with TRBJ2-3; 9 bases are shared with TRBD2. This CDR3 spans 16 amino acids. Germline assignment: CDR1 DFQATT and CDR2 SNEGSKA (reference sequence). Germline trimming cut 0 bases from V and 1 base from J; bases unmatched to any gene: 5. The chain's CDR3 is CSARDQLAGRTDTQYF. CDR3 sequence (DNA): TGCAGTGCTAGAGATCAACTAGCGGGCCGCACAGATACGCAGTATTTT.